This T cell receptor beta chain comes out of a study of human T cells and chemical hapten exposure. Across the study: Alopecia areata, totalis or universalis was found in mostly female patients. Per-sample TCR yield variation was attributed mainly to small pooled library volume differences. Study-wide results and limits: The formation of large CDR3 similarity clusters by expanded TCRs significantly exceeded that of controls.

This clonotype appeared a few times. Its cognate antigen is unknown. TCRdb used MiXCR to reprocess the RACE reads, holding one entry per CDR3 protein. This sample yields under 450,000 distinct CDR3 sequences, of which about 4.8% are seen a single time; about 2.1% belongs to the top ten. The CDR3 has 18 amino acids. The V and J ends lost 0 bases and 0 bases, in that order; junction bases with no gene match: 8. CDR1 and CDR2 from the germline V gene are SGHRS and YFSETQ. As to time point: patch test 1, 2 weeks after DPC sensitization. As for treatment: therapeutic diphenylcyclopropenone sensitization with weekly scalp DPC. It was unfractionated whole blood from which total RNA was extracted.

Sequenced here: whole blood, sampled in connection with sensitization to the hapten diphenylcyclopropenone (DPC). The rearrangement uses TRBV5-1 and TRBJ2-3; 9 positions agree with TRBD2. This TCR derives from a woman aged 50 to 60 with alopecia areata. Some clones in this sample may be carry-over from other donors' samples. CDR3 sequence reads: CASSLGASGDRSTDTQYF. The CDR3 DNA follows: TGCGCCAGCAGCTTGGGGGCTAGCGGGGATCGGAGCACAGATACGCAGTATTTT. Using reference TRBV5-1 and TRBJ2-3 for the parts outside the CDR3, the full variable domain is KAGVTQTPRYLIKTRGQQVTLSCSPISGHRSVSWYQQTPGQGLQFLFEYFSETQRNKGNFPGRFSGRQFSNSRSEMNVSTLELGDSALYLCASSLGASGDRSTDTQYFGPGTRLTVL.